The 29 T cell receptor beta chains below all came from one sample that was sequenced in a study of Ad26.COV2.S vaccination and SARS-CoV-2 variants. This sample's treatment: roughly 19 received Ad26.COV2.S at low or high dose, single or two shots; roughly 5 received placebo; per-sample allocation not given. Vaccine and placebo recipients were sampled on day 63 after the first injection. Sequenced by immunoSEQ multiplex PCR; TCRdb stores in-frame clones only, minus some. The table includes approximately 400,000 clones, approximately 85% detected once. Sequencing used peripheral blood, obtained in a trial of Ad26.COV2.S vaccine versus placebo. The source of these receptors is a person aged 18-65 years who received the Ad26.COV2.S COVID-19 vaccine or a placebo.

CDR3 amino acids: CASSLRQGETQYF. The CDR3 coding sequence is TGTGCCAGCAGCTTGCGGCAGGGGGAGACCCAGTACTTC. The chain combines TRBV13 with TRBJ2-5, with a possible D match to TRBD1 (6 bases). The germline gives CDR1 PRHDT, CDR2 FYEKMQ (reference sequence). CDR3 length: 13 residues. The V end was cut by 3 bases, the J end by 5 bases, with 10 bases between.

The rearrangement joins TRBV5-1 to TRBJ1-4; 8 nucleotides match TRBD1. V lost 0 bases to trimming and J lost 3 bases; unmatched junction nucleotides: 1. The CDR3 covers 15 residues. From germline, CDR1 is SGHRS and CDR2 YFSETQ. CDR3 region: CASSLAGGSNEKLFF. The CDR3 DNA reads TGCGCCAGCAGCTTGGCAGGGGGCTCTAATGAAAAACTGTTTTTT.

This clone was seen just once. The junction and the germline gene differ at one end; a read error may be behind it. The V gene is TRBV18, the J gene TRBJ2-2; D may match TRBD1 or TRBD2 (5 bases each). Germline V gives CDR1 KGHSH, CDR2 LQKENI. This CDR3 has 14 residues. CDR3 residues: CASSPGTNTGELFF. The CDR3 DNA reads TGTGCCAGCTCACCTGGGACGAATACCGGGGAGCTGTTTTTT.

The chain couples TRBV14 to TRBJ2-7; 8 bases map to TRBD2. This CDR3 has 16 residues. Germline CDR1 SGHDN, CDR2 FVKESK. V shed 2 bases, J shed 4 bases, and the junction held 10 bases outside the gene matches. The CDR3 DNA reads as TGTGCCAGCAGCCAACCCCTACCGGGAGGGACTTACGAGCAGTACTTC. Translated, it gives CASSQPLPGGTYEQYF. Complete variable domain (other parts from reference TRBV14 and TRBJ2-7): EAGVTQFPSHSVIEKGQTVTLRCDPISGHDNLYWYRRVMGKEIKFLLHFVKESKQDESGMPNNRFLAERTGGTYSTLKVQPAELEDSGVYFCASSQPLPGGTYEQYFGPGTRLTVT.

This sequence joins TRBV6-5 and TRBJ2-7; no clear D. The germline V gene has CDR1 MNHEY and CDR2 SVGAGI. Deletions cut 7 bases from V and 6 bases from J, with 16 bases between. The CDR3 consists of 13 residues. CDR3 DNA: TGTGCCAGCATGTTAGTCCTCCCCTCCGAGCAGTACTTC. Its protein is CASMLVLPSEQYF.

The V gene is TRBV19, the J gene TRBJ2-5; no clear D gene. Trimming removed 3 bases from V and 3 bases from J, with 8 bases in between. From germline, CDR1 is LNHDA and CDR2 SQIVND (reference sequence). The CDR3 extends over 13 amino acids. The CDR3 protein is CASSIYAEETQYF. CDR3 DNA: TGTGCCAGTAGTATCTATGCTGAAGAGACCCAGTACTTC.

Comments on this clone: Given a much more abundant clone one base away, this may be a read error. The V and J genes are TRBV28 and TRBJ1-2; 7 bases are a match to TRBD1. Germline V lookup: CDR1 MDHEN, CDR2 SYDVKM. V shed 3 bases, J shed 4 bases, and the junction held 2 bases outside the gene matches. The CDR3 is made up of 13 amino acids. The CDR3, as DNA: TGTGCCAGCAGTTTCGGGACAGCCTATGGCTACACCTTC. The encoded protein is CASSFGTAYGYTF.

The chain combines TRBV6-5 with TRBJ2-1; no definite D call. V was pared by 8 bases and J by 9 bases, with 11 bases between. The CDR3 contains 11 residues. Germline V gives CDR1 MNHEY, CDR2 SVGAGI. The CDR3 region is CASVHFSEQFF. CDR3 in DNA: TGTGCCAGCGTCCACTTTAGTGAGCAGTTCTTC.

The V call is TRBV19, the J call TRBJ2-1, with 10 nucleotides matching TRBD2. Trimming cost V 6 bases and J 3 bases; bases outside gene matches: 11. CDR3 length: 17 residues. Germline CDR1 reads LNHDA; CDR2 reads SQIVND (reference sequence). In DNA, the CDR3 is TGTGCCAGTAGCCAAAGGGCACTAGCGGGGAACTACAATGAGCAGTTCTTC. Protein product: CASSQRALAGNYNEQFF.

This chain joins TRBV4-1 and TRBJ1-2; 9 bases match TRBD1. The CDR3 runs 16 residues. V trimming: 2 bases; J trimming: 6 bases; junction bases outside the gene matches: 10. Germline V gene data show CDR1 as MGHRA and CDR2 as YSYEKL. This chain's CDR3 is CASSQLVGQGRNGYTF. CDR3 DNA sequence: TGCGCCAGCAGCCAACTCGTTGGACAGGGGAGAAATGGCTACACCTTC.

This rearrangement joins TRBV12-5 to TRBJ2-5; the match to TRBD2 covers 8 bases. Germline CDR1 and CDR2: LGHNT and FRNRAP. Unmatched junction bases numbered 8, after V lost 7 bases and J lost 4 bases. The CDR3 has 14 residues. CDR3 sequence reads: CASAISGGPETQYF. Here the CDR3 DNA reads TGTGCTAGTGCGATTTCGGGGGGGCCAGAGACCCAGTACTTC.

In this sample, this clone turned up once. V gene TRBV5-4 combines with J gene TRBJ1-2; the D gene is possibly TRBD1 (5 bases). Trimming removed 4 bases at V and 1 base at J, with 14 bases between. Germline V lookup: CDR1 SGHNT, CDR2 YYREEE (reference sequence). The CDR3 runs 15 residues. The CDR3 bases are TGTGCCAGCAGCCCATCAGGGCAAATTAACTATGGCTACACCTTC. Encoded protein: CASSPSGQINYGYTF. Full variable domain (missing parts from reference TRBV5-4 and TRBJ1-2): ETGVTQSPTHLIKTRGQQVTLRCSSQSGHNTVSWYQQALGQGPQFIFQYYREEENGRGNFPPRFSGLQFPNYSSELNVNALELDDSALYLCASSPSGQINYGYTFGSGTRLTVV.

This chain uses TRBV28 with TRBJ2-7; 7 bases are a match to TRBD1. CDR3 length: 14 residues. V was pared by 6 bases and J by 7 bases, with 12 bases of the junction left unmatched. CDR1 is MDHEN, CDR2 SYDVKM, per germline. Here the CDR3 reads CASRRTQGVGEQYF. In nucleotides, the CDR3 is TGTGCCAGCAGACGCACCCAGGGGGTAGGGGAGCAGTACTTC.

The genes are TRBV7-9 and TRBJ2-5, with D hard to call. The germline V gene encodes CDR1 SEHNR and CDR2 FQNEAQ (reference sequence). CDR3 size: 13 residues. The V and J ends lost 4 bases and 5 bases respectively, with 11 bases between them. The CDR3 loop reads CASSSTVGETQYF. CDR3 nucleotide sequence: TGTGCCAGCAGCTCCACCGTGGGCGAGACCCAGTACTTC.

The rearrangement uses TRBV19 and TRBJ2-6; 10 positions agree with TRBD1. J lost 2 bases, V lost 6 bases, and 7 bases had no gene match. This CDR3 spans 17 amino acids. CDR1 is LNHDA and CDR2 is SQIVND in the germline V gene (reference sequence). CDR3 in amino acids: CASSTGTGVTGANVLTF. CDR3 in DNA: TGTGCCAGTAGCACCGGGACAGGGGTAACTGGGGCCAACGTCCTGACTTTC. The complete variable domain, with remaining parts taken from reference TRBV19 and TRBJ2-6, reads DGGITQSPKYLFRKEGQNVTLSCEQNLNHDAMYWYRQDPGQGLRLIYYSQIVNDFQKGDIAEGYSVSREKKESFPLTVTSAQKNPTAFYLCASSTGTGVTGANVLTFGAGSRLTVL.

This clone was recorded once. V is TRBV24-1 and J is TRBJ2-7, with D hard to call. This CDR3 has 13 amino acids. The germline gives CDR1 KGHDR, CDR2 SFDVKD. V was pared by 6 bases and J by 0 bases, with 8 bases between. The CDR3 nucleotides are TGTGCCACCAGTCGTGACACCTCCTACGAGCAGTACTTC. Translating gives CATSRDTSYEQYF.

The rearrangement links TRBV19 to TRBJ2-6, with 7 bases lining up with TRBD1. After removal of 8 bases from V and 2 bases from J, the junction contained 3 bases not matched to a gene. CDR3 length: 14 residues. Germline V gene data show CDR1 as LNHDA and CDR2 as SQIVND (reference sequence). The CDR3 DNA follows: TGTGCCAGTGCTACAGGGGCTGGGGCCAACGTCCTGACTTTC. This sequence encodes CASATGAGANVLTF.

V usage is TRBV19 and J usage is TRBJ2-1; 8 positions match TRBD2. With V trimmed by 1 base and J by 8 bases, 10 bases remained unmatched. CDR1 is LNHDA and CDR2 is SQIVND in the germline V gene (reference sequence). There are 16 residues in the CDR3. The CDR3 loop reads CASSIVRTSRRDEQFF. The CDR3 bases are TGTGCCAGTAGTATAGTTCGGACTAGCAGGCGGGATGAGCAGTTCTTC.

V usage is TRBV5-1 and J usage is TRBJ2-1; D tentatively reads TRBD1 or TRBD2 (5 bases each). V lost 1 base to trimming and J lost 0 bases, with 17 bases between them. CDR1 and CDR2 (germline): SGHRS, YFSETQ. CDR3 length: 18 amino acids. CDR3 nucleotide sequence: TGCGCCAGCAGCTTGTCGATAGGGGAGACGAGCTCCTACAATGAGCAGTTCTTC. Its translation: CASSLSIGETSSYNEQFF.

This clone has at least ten counts. The chain carries TRBV19 and TRBJ1-3; D perhaps matches TRBD1 (6 bases). This CDR3 contains 15 residues. V was shortened by 5 bases and J by 0 bases, with 11 bases between the two germline ends. Germline CDR1 is LNHDA and CDR2 is SQIVND (reference sequence). The CDR3 nucleotides read TGTGCCAGTAGTCAGGACAGACTCTCTGGAAACACCATATATTTT. Amino acids: CASSQDRLSGNTIYF.

The rearrangement links TRBV24-1 to TRBJ2-5; 9 bases are a match to TRBD1. Losses at the gene ends were 10 bases for V and 5 bases for J; bases not matched to a gene: 10. CDR1 is KGHDR, CDR2 SFDVKD, per germline. The length of the CDR3 is 14 residues. CDR3 loop: CATSDRGARETQYF. CDR3 DNA: TGTGCCACAAGCGACAGGGGGGCTCGGGAGACCCAGTACTTC.

J is TRBJ2-1 and V is TRBV2, with D possibly matching TRBD2 (7 bases). CDR3 length: 13 residues. The germline gives CDR1 SNHLY, CDR2 FYNNEI. V was cut by 6 bases and J by 9 bases, with 15 bases left in between. For the CDR3, the DNA is TGTGCCAGCAGCGCCGGACTAGGGGGTGAGCAGTTCTTC. This sequence encodes CASSAGLGGEQFF.

This clone was seen once. The chain uses TRBV2 and TRBJ1-1; D might be TRBD1 (6 bases). Germline-derived CDR1 and CDR2 are SNHLY and FYNNEI. V lost 4 bases and J 4 bases, leaving 10 bases between the germline ends. The CDR3 covers 13 residues. CDR3 in DNA: TGTGCCAGCAGTGGACCCAGGGGCACTGAAGCTTTCTTT. Encoded protein: CASSGPRGTEAFF.

The CDR3 coding sequence is TGTGCCAGTAGTGAGGCCAGAAGCTCTGGAAACACCATATATTTT. Encoded protein: CASSEARSSGNTIYF. The V call is TRBV19, the J call TRBJ1-3; D is unclear. Germline V gene sequence: CDR1 LNHDA, CDR2 SQIVND (reference sequence). This CDR3 is built from 15 residues. Trimming pared 5 bases from V and 0 bases from J, leaving 11 bases between. The full variable domain, rest sourced from reference TRBV19 and TRBJ1-3, is DGGITQSPKYLFRKEGQNVTLSCEQNLNHDAMYWYRQDPGQGLRLIYYSQIVNDFQKGDIAEGYSVSREKKESFPLTVTSAQKNPTAFYLCASSEARSSGNTIYFGEGSWLTVV.

This chain joins TRBV10-2 and TRBJ1-3, with a weak D call TRBD1 (5 bases). Trimming shortened V by 3 bases and J by 0 bases, and 9 bases separated the two germline ends. The CDR3 sequence is 15 residues long. CDR1 WSHSY and CDR2 SAAADI come from the germline V gene. CDR3 amino acids: CASSDRTRSGNTIYF. The CDR3, as DNA: TGCGCCAGCAGTGACAGGACACGCTCTGGAAACACCATATATTTT.

This chain connects TRBV6-5 to TRBJ2-7; D is possibly TRBD2 (7 bases). The germline V gene encodes CDR1 MNHEY and CDR2 SVGAGI. Trimming took 6 bases from V and 0 from J, leaving 12 bases between them. CDR3 size: 14 residues. The CDR3 is CASSLGGASYEQYF. CDR3 in DNA: TGTGCCAGCAGCCTGGGGGGGGCCTCCTACGAGCAGTACTTC.

J is TRBJ1-5 and V is TRBV6-5; D might be TRBD1 (5 bases). Deletions cut 7 bases from V and 6 bases from J, with 16 bases between. Germline assignment: CDR1 MNHEY and CDR2 SVGAGI. The CDR3 is made up of 14 amino acids. CDR3 sequence reads: CASNQGNAGQPQHF. The CDR3 DNA sequence: TGTGCCAGCAACCAGGGTAACGCTGGTCAGCCCCAGCATTTT.

This chain connects TRBV15 to TRBJ1-5; TRBD1 matches at 8 bases. CDR1 is LNHNV, CDR2 YYDKDF, per germline (reference sequence). The CDR3 spans 13 residues. V shed 5 bases, J shed 7 bases, and the junction held 4 bases outside the gene matches. CDR3 nucleotides: TGTGCCACCAGCCGGACAGGGTTGCAGCCCCAGCATTTT. Translation: CATSRTGLQPQHF.

The rearrangement uses TRBV29-1 and TRBJ1-6; D may be TRBD1 (6 bases). The CDR3 contains 13 residues. Germline loops: CDR1 SQVTM, CDR2 ANQGSEA. The V and J ends lost 5 bases and 6 bases respectively, with 11 bases between them. The CDR3 reads CSVRQDGNSPLHF. In DNA, the CDR3 is TGCAGCGTTCGACAGGATGGTAATTCACCCCTCCACTTT.